A single sample gave rise to the 23 T cell receptor beta chains below, sequenced in a study of blood T cell repertoires in COVID-19. The method was immunoSEQ multiplex PCR; TCRdb's version includes in-frame clones alone and lacks a portion of them. The data contain 130,000 to 150,000 clones, approximately 86% of them singletons. The sequenced material came from peripheral blood. All receptors derive from a woman aged 40-49 years with active or convalescent COVID-19.

The chain couples TRBV10-3 to TRBJ1-1; D might be TRBD1 (6 bases). The CDR3 loop spans 14 amino acids. Looked up from germline, CDR1 is ENHRY and CDR2 is SYGVKD. Trimming took 8 bases from V and 4 from J, leaving 17 bases between them. The CDR3 here is CAIALGPGVTEAFF. The CDR3 nucleotides are TGTGCCATCGCCCTCGGGCCAGGGGTCACTGAAGCTTTCTTT.

The CDR3 DNA reads TGTGCCAGCAGTTACAGGTTTTTTGCGGACACTGAAGCTTTCTTT. This sequence encodes CASSYRFFADTEAFF. This sequence joins TRBV6-5 and TRBJ1-1; D ambiguous. The CDR3 sequence is 15 residues long. Trimming stripped 2 bases from V and 3 bases from J, with 13 bases between. Germline CDR1 reads MNHEY; CDR2 reads SVGAGI.

Note on this clone: This could be a read error, since a much larger clone is one nucleotide away. The genes are TRBV15 and TRBJ1-1, with D tentatively TRBD1 (6 bases). The CDR3 contains 14 residues. V lost 7 bases and J lost 0, with 12 bases in between. Germline loops: CDR1 LNHNV, CDR2 YYDKDF (reference sequence). The CDR3 bases are TGTGCCACCAACCTACAGGGTCTGAACACTGAAGCTTTCTTT. Protein product: CATNLQGLNTEAFF.

The chain has TRBV6-6 and TRBJ1-2; D is perhaps TRBD1 (6 bases). CDR3 length: 14 residues. V was pared by 6 bases and J by 0 bases, with 11 bases between. CDR1 is MNHNY and CDR2 is SVGAGI in the germline V gene (reference sequence). CDR3 bases: TGTGCCAGCAGACGACAGGCTACTAACTATGGCTACACCTTC. Translated: CASRRQATNYGYTF.

Points on this clone: The junction shows a germline mismatch at one end, possibly a read error. The chain carries TRBV6-6 and TRBJ1-6, with D possibly TRBD1 on 6 matching bases. The length of the CDR3 is 16 residues. Germline values: CDR1 MNHNY, CDR2 SVGAGI (reference sequence). CDR3 nucleotide sequence: TGTGCCAGCACTTACGGGGGCTTTGGCGATAATTCACCCCTCCACTTT. It encodes CASTYGGFGDNSPLHF.

The chain uses TRBV7-9 and TRBJ1-5, with 8 bases that match TRBD1. Trimming at V came to 1 base and at J to 7 bases, leaving 6 bases not matched to a gene. This CDR3 has 15 residues. From germline, CDR1 is SEHNR and CDR2 FQNEAQ (reference sequence). The CDR3 DNA follows: TGTGCCAGCAGCTTAGGGGGGCGACAGGGGCAGCCCCAGCATTTT. It encodes CASSLGGRQGQPQHF.

The CDR3 reads CASSSGLSYGYTF. The CDR3 DNA reads TGCGCCAGCAGCTCGGGACTCAGCTATGGCTACACCTTC. The J gene is TRBJ1-2, the V gene TRBV5-1; the D gene is possibly TRBD1 (5 bases). The germline V gene has CDR1 SGHRS and CDR2 YFSETQ. Trimming shortened V by 3 bases and J by 4 bases, and 10 bases separated the two germline ends. The CDR3 is made up of 13 amino acids. The full variable domain, rest sourced from reference TRBV5-1 and TRBJ1-2, is KAGVTQTPRYLIKTRGQQVTLSCSPISGHRSVSWYQQTPGQGLQFLFEYFSETQRNKGNFPGRFSGRQFSNSRSEMNVSTLELGDSALYLCASSSGLSYGYTFGSGTRLTVV.

The CDR3 nucleotides read TGCGCCAGCAGCCAGGAACCTAACGCCGGGACAGGGGGGACCCAGTACTTC. This codes for CASSQEPNAGTGGTQYF. The chain couples TRBV4-1 to TRBJ2-5; 11 bases are a match to TRBD1. V lost 3 bases and J lost 7; bases outside the gene matches: 13. This CDR3 spans 17 amino acids. From germline, CDR1 is MGHRA and CDR2 YSYEKL.

The chain joins TRBV6-6 to TRBJ1-1; 7 bases are a match to TRBD1. Germline V gene lookup returns CDR1 MNHNY and CDR2 SVGAGI (reference sequence). There are 14 residues in the CDR3. V was pared by 3 bases and J by 6 bases, with 7 bases of the junction left unmatched. Here the CDR3 DNA reads TGTGCCAGCAGTTATGGGCAGGGGGTATCTGAAGCTTTCTTT. This translates into CASSYGQGVSEAFF.

The chain uses TRBV28 and TRBJ1-5; tentative D call: TRBD1 (6 bases). Germline V CDR1 and CDR2: MDHEN, SYDVKM. The CDR3 has 16 residues. Trimming took 8 bases from V and 0 from J, leaving 17 bases between them. The CDR3 spells CASAGQGMVSNQPQHF. Here the CDR3 DNA reads TGTGCCAGCGCAGGCCAGGGGATGGTTAGCAATCAGCCCCAGCATTTT.

The chain employs TRBV10-3 and TRBJ2-1, with 13 bases matching TRBD2. Germline-derived CDR1 and CDR2 are ENHRY and SYGVKD. V was pared by 4 bases and J by 0 bases, with 6 bases of the junction left unmatched. The CDR3 length is 18 residues. As DNA, the CDR3 is TGTGCCATCAGTGGGGGGACTAGCGGGATCAGCTCCTACAATGAGCAGTTCTTC. Protein sequence: CAISGGTSGISSYNEQFF.

The chain is built from TRBV10-3 and TRBJ1-5; D uncertain. The CDR3 is 14 amino acids. V lost 10 bases and J lost 3, with 16 bases in between. Per germline, CDR1 ENHRY and CDR2 SYGVKD. CDR3 nucleotide sequence: TGTGCCACCGCCGGACTCCATGACAATCAGCCCCAGCATTTT. Its translation is CATAGLHDNQPQHF.

V gene TRBV30 combines with J gene TRBJ1-4; 8 nucleotides line up with TRBD1. V lost 2 bases and J lost 8; bases outside the gene matches: 7. The germline CDR1 and CDR2 sequences are GTSNPN and SVGIG (reference sequence). The CDR3 covers 14 residues. CDR3: CAWSTGQGGEKLFF. CDR3 sequence (DNA): TGTGCCTGGAGTACAGGACAGGGAGGGGAAAAACTGTTTTTT.

The chain employs TRBV9 and TRBJ1-1, with 7 bases identical to TRBD1. This CDR3 is built from 13 residues. V dropped 0 bases and J dropped 6; count of bases not matched to a gene: 2. Germline CDR1 reads SGDLS; CDR2 reads YYNGEE. The CDR3 loop reads CASSVEGASEAFF. CDR3 bases: TGTGCCAGCAGCGTAGAGGGGGCGTCTGAAGCTTTCTTT.

V is TRBV7-9 and J is TRBJ2-1; D ambiguous. Trimming took 5 bases from V and 0 from J, leaving 11 bases between them. Germline CDR1 reads SEHNR; CDR2 reads FQNEAQ (reference sequence). The CDR3 runs 15 residues. The CDR3 is CASSQTGSSYNEQFF. CDR3 DNA sequence: TGTGCCAGCAGCCAGACTGGCAGCTCCTACAATGAGCAGTTCTTC. The full variable domain, rest sourced from reference TRBV7-9 and TRBJ2-1, is DTGVSQNPRHKITKRGQNVTFRCDPISEHNRLYWYRQTLGQGPEFLTYFQNEAQLEKSRLLSDRFSAERPKGSFSTLEIQRTEQGDSAMYLCASSQTGSSYNEQFFGPGTRLTVL.

Comment on this clone: The junction shows a germline mismatch at one end, possibly a read error. The V and J genes are TRBV5-1 and TRBJ2-6, with 10 bases fitting TRBD2. Looked up from germline, CDR1 is SGHRS and CDR2 is YFSETQ. The CDR3 sequence is 17 residues long. This CDR3 is CTSSSGTSVSGANVLTF. CDR3 DNA sequence: TGCACCAGCAGTTCCGGGACTAGCGTCTCTGGGGCCAACGTCCTGACTTTC. The whole variable domain, remainder taken from reference TRBV5-1 and TRBJ2-6, is KAGVTQTPRYLIKTRGQQVTLSCSPISGHRSVSWYQQTPGQGLQFLFEYFSETQRNKGNFPGRFSGRQFSNSRSEMNVSTLELGDSALYLCTSSSGTSVSGANVLTFGAGSRLTVL.

This rearrangement joins TRBV7-2 to TRBJ1-2, with 11 bases lining up with TRBD1. Germline trimming cut 4 bases from V and 7 bases from J; bases unmatched to any gene: 8. CDR1 and CDR2 (germline): SGHTA, FQGNSA. The CDR3 totals 15 residues. CDR3 DNA sequence: TGTGCCAGCAGCTCTCACTCCGGGACAGGGGGTGGCTACACCTTC. Residues: CASSSHSGTGGGYTF.

This clone was detected once. The chain uses TRBV14 and TRBJ2-7; maybe TRBD2 (6 bases). The V end was cut by 1 base, the J end by 3 bases, with 16 bases between. The CDR3 loop spans 16 amino acids. Germline loops: CDR1 SGHDN, CDR2 FVKESK. CDR3 residues: CASSQGPAWGDYEQYF. CDR3 DNA sequence: TGTGCCAGCAGCCAAGGACCGGCATGGGGGGACTACGAGCAGTACTTC. The variable domain in full, with the rest retrieved from reference TRBV14 and TRBJ2-7, is EAGVTQFPSHSVIEKGQTVTLRCDPISGHDNLYWYRRVMGKEIKFLLHFVKESKQDESGMPNNRFLAERTGGTYSTLKVQPAELEDSGVYFCASSQGPAWGDYEQYFGPGTRLTVT.

V is TRBV5-5 and J is TRBJ2-3; TRBD2 might be the D (6 bases). V was shortened by 5 bases and J by 6 bases, with 10 bases between the two germline ends. From germline, CDR1 is SGHKS and CDR2 YYEKEE (reference sequence). The CDR3 loop spans 12 amino acids. The chain's CDR3 is CASRRAGDTQYF. Here the CDR3 DNA reads TGTGCCAGCAGAAGGGCGGGGGATACGCAGTATTTT.

This clone was seen a few times. The chain has TRBV30 and TRBJ1-5; no firm D call. Trimming stripped 1 base from V and 11 bases from J, with 12 bases between. The CDR3 extends over 12 amino acids. The germline V gene encodes CDR1 GTSNPN and CDR2 SVGIG (reference sequence). CDR3 nucleotides: TGTGCCTGGAGTGGACCAACCGGGACCCAGCATTTT. Its translation is CAWSGPTGTQHF. Using reference TRBV30 and TRBJ1-5 for the parts outside the CDR3, the full variable domain is SQTIHQWPATLVQPVGSPLSLECTVEGTSNPNLYWYRQAAGRGLQLLFYSVGIGQISSEVPQNLSASRPQDRQFILSSKKLLLSDSGFYLCAWSGPTGTQHFGDGTRLSIL.

This clone has a single count. V usage is TRBV10-1 and J usage is TRBJ2-2; maybe TRBD2 (6 bases). The V and J ends lost 0 bases and 3 bases respectively, with 8 bases between them. Germline loops: CDR1 WNHNN, CDR2 SYGVQD (reference sequence). CDR3 size: 15 residues. CDR3 DNA sequence: TGCGCCAGCAGTGAGTCGGGGGGTTACACCGGGGAGCTGTTTTTT. Its protein is CASSESGGYTGELFF.

In this sample, this clone turned up a few times. The V call is TRBV4-3, the J call TRBJ2-7, with D possibly TRBD2 on 5 matching bases. V gave up 0 bases and J gave up 6 bases, with 15 bases separating them. The CDR3 loop spans 15 amino acids. Germline assignment: CDR1 LGHNA and CDR2 YSLEER. The CDR3 here is CASSQDPEAALEQYF. As DNA, the CDR3 is TGCGCCAGCAGCCAAGATCCGGAGGCAGCCCTCGAGCAGTACTTC.

The chain uses TRBV28 and TRBJ2-7, with 8 bases fitting TRBD2. CDR3 length equals 16 residues. The germline V gene has CDR1 MDHEN and CDR2 SYDVKM. The junction had 6 bases not matched to a gene; V was cut back by 1 base and J by 1 base. The DNA for the CDR3 is TGTGCCAGCAGTTTATTACGGGGGGGCCGGTCCTACGAGCAGTACTTC. It yields the protein CASSLLRGGRSYEQYF.